Listed here are 20 T cell receptor beta chains from one sample, sequenced in a study of T cell responses to AZD1222 COVID-19 vaccine (dated by TCRdb to the early 2020s). The label giving this sample's time point can be read as: about 28 days (+/-7) after the second vaccine dose. Library preparation employed the immunoSEQ multiplex PCR assay. The table was pulled from immuneACCESS by TCRdb, which kept in-frame rearrangements only. Such tables lose some clones; where checked, under half of the loss comes from unresolved V genes, and the rest has no known cause. The table for this sample lists about 100,000 clones; 70% to 90% of them were counted only once. The biggest ten clones account for 4.8% of the sample. The material sequenced was peripheral blood, taken 28 days after the second AZD1222 dose. Receptors originate from an adult who received the AZD1222 COVID-19 vaccine.

The genes are TRBV24-1 and TRBJ2-1; 8 bases agree with TRBD1. Germline V gene lookup returns CDR1 KGHDR and CDR2 SFDVKD. The CDR3 has 14 residues. The ends lost 7 bases at V and 4 bases at J; junction bases unmatched: 5. The CDR3 DNA reads as TGTGCCACCAGGAAGGGACAGGAATACAATGAGCAGTTCTTC. This codes for CATRKGQEYNEQFF.

As to this clone: This sample also contains other DNA sequences that code for the same CDR3. The J gene is TRBJ2-7, the V gene TRBV18, with a tentative D call TRBD1 (5 bases). Germline loops: CDR1 KGHSH, CDR2 LQKENI. The CDR3 is 13 residues long. With 3 bases removed from V and 1 base from J, the gap between germline ends came to 7 bases. In nucleotides, the CDR3 is TGTGCCAGCTCACCCCAGGGATCCTACGAGCAGTACTTC. Its translation: CASSPQGSYEQYF.

The CDR3 protein is CASSSLRGEEGEKLFF. CDR3 coding DNA: TGTGCCAGCAGTTCCCTCCGAGGGGAAGAGGGCGAAAAACTGTTTTTT. The V and J genes are TRBV28 and TRBJ1-4; a weak D match, TRBD1 (5 bases). The CDR3 contains 16 residues. The germline CDR1 and CDR2 sequences are MDHEN and SYDVKM. V was shortened by 4 bases and J by 8 bases, with 20 bases between the two germline ends.

The J gene is TRBJ1-6, the V gene TRBV5-4, with unresolved D. The CDR3 has 12 amino acids. Deletions cut 2 bases from V and 9 bases from J, with 6 bases between. Germline loops: CDR1 SGHNT, CDR2 YYREEE (reference sequence). The CDR3 DNA reads TGTGCCAGCAGCTTCTCGGGTTCACCCCTCCACTTT. Its translation: CASSFSGSPLHF.

The genes are TRBV7-2 and TRBJ1-6, with D unresolved. Between the trimmed V and J ends, which lost 10 bases and 10 bases, there was a span of 14 bases. There are 12 residues in the CDR3. Germline lookup yields CDR1 SGHTA and CDR2 FQGNSA. The CDR3 loop reads CATSDFRSPLHF. The CDR3 DNA reads as TGTGCCACCTCTGACTTTAGGTCACCCCTCCACTTT.

This chain connects TRBV19 to TRBJ2-6; D possibly corresponds to TRBD2 (6 bases). Germline assignment: CDR1 LNHDA and CDR2 SQIVND (reference sequence). The CDR3 sequence is 16 residues long. Trimming left V 5 bases short and J 0 bases short, with 11 bases between. CDR3 sequence reads: CASSSRGASGANVLTF. The CDR3 bases are TGTGCCAGTAGTTCCCGCGGGGCCTCTGGGGCCAACGTCCTGACTTTC.

The V call is TRBV24-1, the J call TRBJ2-2, with 8 bases identical to TRBD2. This CDR3 has 15 amino acids. Germline-derived CDR1 and CDR2 are KGHDR and SFDVKD. V shed 5 bases, J shed 3 bases, and the junction held 4 bases outside the gene matches. As DNA, the CDR3 is TGTGCCACCAGTGGTCCTAGCGGGTACACCGGGGAGCTGTTTTTT. Protein: CATSGPSGYTGELFF.

The chain couples TRBV2 to TRBJ1-1; D perhaps matches TRBD1 (5 bases). With 5 bases removed from V and 5 bases from J, the gap between germline ends came to 9 bases. This CDR3 contains 12 residues. Germline V gene lookup returns CDR1 SNHLY and CDR2 FYNNEI. The CDR3 DNA follows: TGTGCCAGCAGTTCCAGGGAGACTGAAGCTTTCTTT. Translated, it gives CASSSRETEAFF.

The CDR3 region is CASSTGQTAAFF. In DNA, the CDR3 is TGTGCCAGCAGCACGGGACAGACTGCTGCTTTCTTT. V and J are TRBV11-2 and TRBJ1-1; 7 bases fit TRBD1. Germline CDR1 reads SGHAT; CDR2 reads FQNNGV. This CDR3 comprises 12 residues. V was clipped by 5 bases and J by 11 bases; unmatched bases: 8.

V and J are TRBV3-1 (or the pseudogene TRBV3-2) and TRBJ1-2; 8 nucleotides line up with TRBD1. Germline V gene data show CDR1 as LGHDT and CDR2 as YNNKEL (reference sequence). The CDR3 has 14 amino acids. V lost 0 bases and J lost 7; bases outside the gene matches: 4. The CDR3: CASSQDLTGAGYTF. In nucleotides, the CDR3 is TGTGCCAGCAGCCAAGACCTGACAGGGGCTGGCTACACCTTC.

The rearrangement uses TRBV16 and TRBJ1-5; D is possibly TRBD1 (5 bases). Germline CDR1 and CDR2: KGHSY and FQNENV. The CDR3 is 15 residues long. V dropped 0 bases and J dropped 4 bases, with 10 bases sitting between them. The CDR3 here is CASSQSGGRNQPQHF. The CDR3 DNA is TGTGCCAGCAGCCAATCGGGGGGGAGAAATCAGCCCCAGCATTTT.

V and J are TRBV5-1 and TRBJ2-5; 11 positions match TRBD1. The CDR3 loop spans 16 amino acids. Unmatched junction bases numbered 9, after V lost 4 bases and J lost 4 bases. Per germline, CDR1 SGHRS and CDR2 YFSETQ. CDR3 region: CASSPWDRGGRETQYF. The CDR3 DNA reads TGCGCCAGCAGCCCCTGGGACAGGGGGGGTCGAGAGACCCAGTACTTC. The full variable domain, its missing parts supplied by reference TRBV5-1 and TRBJ2-5, is KAGVTQTPRYLIKTRGQQVTLSCSPISGHRSVSWYQQTPGQGLQFLFEYFSETQRNKGNFPGRFSGRQFSNSRSEMNVSTLELGDSALYLCASSPWDRGGRETQYFGPGTRLLVL.

This clone has just a few counts. The V and J genes are TRBV7-6 and TRBJ1-5; D remains unclear. In germline, CDR1 is SGHVS, CDR2 FNYEAQ. The CDR3 length is 15 residues. V lost 3 bases and J lost 6, with 15 bases in between. The CDR3 bases are TGTGCCAGCAGCTTTGGGAGCCGGGAAAGTCAGCCCCAGCATTTT. Its translation: CASSFGSRESQPQHF. Combining the CDR3 with reference TRBV7-6 and TRBJ1-5 gives the whole variable domain GAGVSQSPRYKVTKRGQDVALRCDPISGHVSLYWYRQALGQGPEFLTYFNYEAQQDKSGLPNDRFSAERPEGSISTLTIQRTEQRDSAMYRCASSFGSRESQPQHFGDGTRLSIL.

A note on this clone: Within the sample, other DNA sequences also encode this same CDR3. The genes are TRBV5-1 and TRBJ1-2, with D unresolved. V shed 0 bases and J shed 2 bases, with 5 bases lying between them. CDR1 and CDR2 (germline): SGHRS, YFSETQ. The CDR3 has 13 residues. In DNA, the CDR3 is TGCGCCAGCAGCTTGGAAGGGAACTATGGCTACACCTTC. This sequence encodes CASSLEGNYGYTF.

This clone turned up a few times. J is TRBJ1-2 and V is TRBV2; TRBD1 might be the D (6 bases). Per germline, CDR1 SNHLY and CDR2 FYNNEI. V was pared by 7 bases and J by 6 bases, with 15 bases between. This CDR3 contains 13 residues. For the CDR3, the DNA is TGTGCCAGCACGCAGGGGCGATTTGATGGCTACACCTTC. Protein: CASTQGRFDGYTF.

The chain is built from TRBV7-2 and TRBJ2-7; the match to TRBD1 covers 9 bases. The CDR3 covers 15 residues. The V gene end was trimmed by 1 base and the J gene end by 6 bases; junction bases not matched to a gene: 7. Germline V lookup: CDR1 SGHTA, CDR2 FQGNSA. CDR3 loop: CASSLVGQGKAEQYF. CDR3 bases: TGTGCCAGCAGCTTAGTCGGACAGGGGAAGGCCGAGCAGTACTTC.

This rearrangement joins TRBV7-2 to TRBJ2-2, with D perhaps being TRBD1 or TRBD2 (5 bases each). The CDR3 runs 15 residues. With 5 bases removed from V and 0 bases from J, the gap between germline ends came to 10 bases. Germline CDR1 SGHTA, CDR2 FQGNSA. The CDR3 region is CASSRDPANTGELFF. CDR3 nucleotides: TGTGCCAGCAGCCGGGACCCGGCGAACACCGGGGAGCTGTTTTTT.

The genes are TRBV2 and TRBJ2-1; perhaps TRBD2 as D (5 bases). This CDR3 comprises 13 residues. The ends were cut back, 5 bases at V and 8 bases at J, with 13 bases in the middle. CDR1 is SNHLY and CDR2 is FYNNEI in the germline V gene. CDR3 in amino acids: CASSRGYQDEQFF. For the CDR3, the DNA is TGTGCCAGCAGTCGAGGGTATCAGGATGAGCAGTTCTTC.

This clone was picked up a small number of times. The chain has TRBV7-2 and TRBJ1-3, with a tentative D call TRBD1 (5 bases). Germline loops: CDR1 SGHTA, CDR2 FQGNSA. CDR3 length: 13 residues. V lost 4 bases and J lost 1, with 5 bases in between. In nucleotides, the CDR3 is TGTGCCAGCAGCTCAGGGTCTGGAAACACCATATATTTT. This encodes CASSSGSGNTIYF.

This clone was picked up one time. The rearrangement uses TRBV4-1 and TRBJ2-2; the D gene could be TRBD1 or TRBD2 (5 bases each). CDR1 MGHRA and CDR2 YSYEKL come from the germline V gene. Trimming shortened V by 0 bases and J by 0 bases, and 11 bases separated the two germline ends. The CDR3 runs to 17 residues. In nucleotides, the CDR3 is TGCGCCAGCAGCCAAGAGGCAAGGGGAGCGAACACCGGGGAGCTGTTTTTT. Amino acid sequence: CASSQEARGANTGELFF.